These 22 T cell receptor beta chains share one sample of origin, sequenced in a study of shared clonotypes between healthy human individuals. Sequencing was performed with immunoSEQ multiplex PCR; in TCRdb, only in-frame clones are kept and a portion is missing. This sample has approximately 980,000 clones, with over 60% found just once. The source material was memory CD4+ T cells sorted from blood. Documented subset: CD45RA-negative fraction. The receptor set was obtained from a man aged 18 to 29 in good health.

The V call is TRBV28, the J call TRBJ2-7, with D possibly TRBD1 on 6 matching bases. The CDR3 sequence is 14 residues long. From germline, CDR1 is MDHEN and CDR2 SYDVKM. Trimming removed 5 bases at V and 4 bases at J, with 15 bases between. The CDR3 region is CASSGARGTYEQYF. Written as DNA, the CDR3 is TGTGCCAGCAGTGGCGCCAGGGGAACATACGAGCAGTACTTC.

The rearrangement uses TRBV30 and TRBJ2-6, with D maybe TRBD1 (5 bases). Germline-derived CDR1 and CDR2 are GTSNPN and SVGIG (reference sequence). This CDR3 contains 15 residues. Trimming shortened V by 3 bases and J by 0 bases, and 9 bases separated the two germline ends. The CDR3 region is CAWRVTDSGANVLTF. Here the CDR3 DNA reads TGTGCCTGGAGGGTGACAGACTCTGGGGCCAACGTCCTGACTTTC.

The J gene is TRBJ1-2, the V gene TRBV5-6; D gene unclear. Trimming took 4 bases from V and 1 from J, leaving 11 bases between them. Germline lookup yields CDR1 SGHDT and CDR2 YYEEEE. This CDR3 region has 14 residues. This CDR3 reads CASSLVTGNYGYTF. CDR3 in DNA: TGTGCCAGCAGCCTGGTGACGGGTAACTATGGCTACACCTTC. Based on the CDR3 plus reference TRBV5-6 and TRBJ1-2, the full variable domain is DAGVTQSPTHLIKTRGQQVTLRCSPKSGHDTVSWYQQALGQGPQFIFQYYEEEERQRGNFPDRFSGHQFPNYSSELNVNALLLGDSALYLCASSLVTGNYGYTFGSGTRLTVV.

The chain recombines TRBV6-5 with TRBJ1-6, with unresolved D. The V end lost 2 bases, the J end lost 9 bases, and 14 bases lay between the germline ends. The CDR3 has 15 amino acids. CDR1 and CDR2 (germline): MNHEY, SVGAGI. CDR3 DNA sequence: TGTGCCAGCAGTTACGACTGGGTTTCTGGTTCACCCCTCCACTTT. Protein product: CASSYDWVSGSPLHF.

Note on this clone: The same CDR3 also results from other DNA sequences found in this sample. This rearrangement joins TRBV7-2 to TRBJ1-5; possible D gene TRBD1, 5 bases. In germline, CDR1 is SGHTA, CDR2 FQGNSA. V dropped 5 bases and J dropped 3 bases, with 8 bases sitting between them. The CDR3 loop spans 13 amino acids. The CDR3 DNA reads TGTGCCAGCAGCGGACAAAACAATCAGCCCCAGCATTTT. It yields the protein CASSGQNNQPQHF.

DNA of the CDR3: TGCGCCAGCAGTCAACTCCGGGACCCATCATTAGAGACCCAGTACTTC. Residues: CASSQLRDPSLETQYF. The chain carries TRBV5-1 and TRBJ2-5; D tentatively reads TRBD1 or TRBD2 (5 bases each). The germline V gene has CDR1 SGHRS and CDR2 YFSETQ. CDR3 size: 16 residues. Trimming removed 5 bases at V and 4 bases at J, with 21 bases between. Supplemented by reference TRBV5-1 and TRBJ2-5, the full variable domain reads KAGVTQTPRYLIKTRGQQVTLSCSPISGHRSVSWYQQTPGQGLQFLFEYFSETQRNKGNFPGRFSGRQFSNSRSEMNVSTLELGDSALYLCASSQLRDPSLETQYFGPGTRLLVL.

With regard to this clone: With only one base between it and a far larger clone, this is likely a read error. The chain is built from TRBV5-6 and TRBJ1-2, with 9 bases that match TRBD1. This CDR3 spans 14 amino acids. After removal of 2 bases from V and 4 bases from J, the junction contained 3 bases not matched to a gene. The germline gives CDR1 SGHDT, CDR2 YYEEEE. For the CDR3, the DNA is TGTGCCAGCAGCTTCGGGACAGGGACCTATGGCTACACCTTC. Its translation: CASSFGTGTYGYTF.

The V gene is TRBV5-1, the J gene TRBJ2-1; TRBD2 agrees at 8 bases. The germline CDR1 and CDR2 sequences are SGHRS and YFSETQ. The V gene end was trimmed by 0 bases and the J gene end by 9 bases; junction bases not matched to a gene: 11. The CDR3 contains 16 residues. CDR3 coding DNA: TGCGCCAGCAGCTTGGTAGGGAGCGGGAGAGTGGGTGAGCAGTTCTTC. Translating gives CASSLVGSGRVGEQFF.

This clone appeared a few times. The CDR3 DNA sequence: TGCGCCAGCAGCGACCAGGGTGACTACAATGAGCAGTTCTTC. It translates to CASSDQGDYNEQFF. The chain couples TRBV5-1 to TRBJ2-1; perhaps TRBD1 as D (5 bases). The CDR3 is 14 amino acids. The germline CDR1 and CDR2 sequences are SGHRS and YFSETQ. V was clipped by 4 bases and J by 3 bases, with 11 bases between them.

V is TRBV2 and J is TRBJ2-7; TRBD1 matches 7 bases. Germline V gene sequence: CDR1 SNHLY, CDR2 FYNNEI. CDR3 length: 14 residues. V lost 1 base and J lost 8; bases outside the gene matches: 8. The CDR3 sequence: CASSEDDRVYQQYF. The CDR3, as DNA: TGTGCCAGCAGTGAAGATGACAGGGTATATCAGCAGTACTTC.

The rearrangement uses TRBV27 and TRBJ2-2; 10 nucleotides match TRBD2. This CDR3 comprises 15 residues. Germline V gene sequence: CDR1 MNHEY, CDR2 SMNVEV (reference sequence). The V segment lost 6 bases and the J segment 2 bases; nucleotides outside the gene matches: 3. CDR3 DNA sequence: TGTGCCAGCAGCCGACTAGCGGGTAACACCGGGGAGCTGTTTTTT. Its protein product is CASSRLAGNTGELFF.

This clone appeared a single time. The gene calls are TRBV5-1 and TRBJ2-7; D not resolved. There are 15 residues in the CDR3. Germline V gene data show CDR1 as SGHRS and CDR2 as YFSETQ. V lost 2 bases and J 2 bases, leaving 14 bases between the germline ends. DNA of the CDR3: TGCGCCAGCAGCTTCAGCTTGGGCTTTGCCTACGAGCAGTACTTC. Translated, it gives CASSFSLGFAYEQYF.

CDR3: CASSNVGVDYGYTF. CDR3 bases: TGTGCCAGCAGCAATGTAGGGGTGGACTATGGCTACACCTTC. The V call is TRBV21-1, the J call TRBJ1-2; TRBD1, the D gene given by the table, was not confirmed from the DNA. TRBV21-1 is listed as a pseudogene. The CDR3 contains 14 residues.

The chain couples TRBV7-9 to TRBJ2-3, with 7 nucleotides matching TRBD2. J was trimmed by 4 bases and V by 2 bases; bases with no gene match: 6. CDR1 is SEHNR, CDR2 FQNEAQ, per germline (reference sequence). The CDR3 covers 15 residues. CDR3 region: CASSLKRGDADTQYF. The CDR3 DNA reads TGTGCCAGCAGCTTAAAACGGGGGGACGCAGATACGCAGTATTTT.

The J gene is TRBJ2-7, the V gene TRBV5-1, with D possibly TRBD1 on 5 matching bases. Germline values: CDR1 SGHRS, CDR2 YFSETQ. The germline V and J ends were trimmed by 4 bases and 0 bases, with 11 bases remaining between them. This CDR3 region has 14 residues. Here the CDR3 DNA reads TGCGCCAGCAGCCCAGCAGGGTACTCCTACGAGCAGTACTTC. This gives the protein CASSPAGYSYEQYF.

The gene calls are TRBV9 and TRBJ1-2; D not certain. The length of the CDR3 is 15 residues. V shed 0 bases and J shed 4 bases, with 13 bases lying between them. CDR1 is SGDLS and CDR2 is YYNGEE in the germline V gene. The CDR3 is CASSVAYGMGYGYTF. As DNA, the CDR3 is TGTGCCAGCAGCGTAGCCTACGGGATGGGCTATGGCTACACCTTC.

The chain couples TRBV29-1 to TRBJ2-2; D gene ambiguous. The CDR3 length is 14 residues. CDR1 and CDR2 from the germline V gene are SQVTM and ANQGSEA. V dropped 3 bases and J dropped 2 bases, with 10 bases sitting between them. The CDR3 sequence: CSVDTWGNTGELFF. The CDR3 nucleotides are TGCAGCGTTGATACGTGGGGTAACACCGGGGAGCTGTTTTTT.

The chain employs TRBV28 and TRBJ2-1, with 7 bases identical to TRBD1. The V segment lost 7 bases and the J segment 5 bases; nucleotides outside the gene matches: 11. This CDR3 has 15 amino acids. Per the germline V gene, CDR1 is MDHEN and CDR2 is SYDVKM. In nucleotides, the CDR3 is TGTGCCAGCACCCTATCCTCAGGGGGAAACAATGAGCAGTTCTTC. This codes for CASTLSSGGNNEQFF.

The chain joins TRBV5-4 to TRBJ2-7; 8 positions match TRBD1. The germline CDR1 and CDR2 sequences are SGHNT and YYREEE (reference sequence). V lost 4 bases, J lost 7 bases, and 13 bases stayed unmatched. The CDR3 has 15 amino acids. CDR3 sequence reads: CASSGQGKGALEQYF. The CDR3 coding sequence is TGTGCCAGCAGCGGACAGGGAAAAGGGGCCTTAGAGCAGTACTTC.

This clone was observed once. This chain links TRBV11-2 with TRBJ1-1; tentatively, D is TRBD1 (6 bases). Per germline, CDR1 SGHAT and CDR2 FQNNGV. This CDR3 has 15 amino acids. Trimming cost V 3 bases and J 5 bases, with 16 bases left between them. CDR3 sequence (DNA): TGTGCCAGCAGCTTGGAAACAGGGTTAGGGACTGAAGCTTTCTTT. Encoded protein: CASSLETGLGTEAFF.

This clone has only a few counts. This chain uses TRBV2 with TRBJ2-7; TRBD2 is a possible D gene (5 bases). The V gene lost 4 bases and the J gene lost 4 bases, with 11 bases spanning the gap. CDR3 length: 13 residues. CDR1 and CDR2 (germline): SNHLY, FYNNEI. CDR3 coding DNA: TGTGCCAGCAGTGGTTGGGAGAGTTACGAGCAGTACTTC. It encodes CASSGWESYEQYF.

The chain is built from TRBV2 and TRBJ2-1, with 11 positions matching TRBD1. This CDR3 comprises 14 residues. After removal of 7 bases from V and 8 bases from J, the junction contained 7 bases not matched to a gene. Germline assignment: CDR1 SNHLY and CDR2 FYNNEI. The CDR3 region is CASTGQGARDEQFF. CDR3 bases: TGTGCCAGCACCGGACAGGGGGCGCGGGATGAGCAGTTCTTC.